This paragraph reports one T cell receptor beta chain. Its antigen is still unknown. Per-base quality was not reported, and no clone a single base away is much larger than it. The method behind the library was UMI-ligation and nested PCR. To cover both TRBC1 and TRBC2, the beta constant-region primer consisted of an equimolar mix of two oligonucleotides. T4 RNA ligase 1 ligated a single-stranded oligonucleotide carrying the SP2 primer and a 12-nucleotide UMI to the cDNA 3' end. Four rounds of PCR were used to amplify ligated cDNA, with nested alpha and beta constant-region primers being used together with the SP2 primer. The ligation reaction was kept at 16 degrees C for roughly 19-24 hours. PCR2 was typically run as a SYBR Green qPCR and stopped at a predetermined threshold to prevent over-amplification. Apart from the first purification, every purification step used Agencourt AMPure XP magnetic beads. Libraries were quantified by Qubit and checked on a TapeStation, with a main peak expected near 650 bp. The pooled libraries were sequenced on an Illumina MiSeq using v2 2x251 paired-end kits, which usually yielded roughly 0.85-2.2 million reads per sample. Each sample's library went into the pool at 4 to 5 nM, and about 5-8% PhiX was added to help with cluster recognition. The published analysis was carried out like this. Decombinator assigned V and J genes to Demultiplexor-processed FASTQ reads by tag matching, allowing a single base-pair mismatch. Collapsinator used UMIs to correct both sequencing errors and frequency errors arising from PCR heterogeneity. CDR3Translator translated TCRs and extracted CDR3s from the conserved cysteine to the FGXG phenylalanine, flagging non-productive sequences. Gini, Shannon entropy and inverse Simpson indices were calculated on repertoires subsampled to equal numbers of UMI-defined TCRs. Within the linear range, a power law was fitted by maximum likelihood to the distributions of clonotype abundance. When run on a single naive CD8 sample, MIGEC and the pipeline yielded similar UMI counts, similar unique TCR numbers and similar clonal distributions. In one analysis, naive TCRs that were also found in any memory subset of the same donor were excluded from the naive repertoire. Repertoires were searched for about 7,300 CMV-associated CDR3 sequences compiled from VDJdb and a published dataset. TCRdb reworked the public reads: Q25 trimming with fastp, MiXCR clone assembly, productive beta chains retained. Records with the same CDR3 protein are collapsed into one entry carrying the most frequent genes and DNA. None of the V and J calls come from the authors' own analysis; TCRdb made them. Within this sample are some 150,000 distinct CDR3 sequences, with 15% to 20% of them counted one time only. The top ten constitute roughly 0.14% of the sample.

The data are from a study of naive and memory T cell subsets (dated by TCRdb to the late 2010s). Broadly, across the study: An open-source, UMI-based TCR alpha and beta sequencing pipeline was applied to sorted naive and memory peripheral blood T cell subsets. IgG serology results and the functional CMV T cell responses were in complete agreement. RNA was DNase-treated and reverse transcribed with TCR constant-region primers, mostly using SuperScript III. Overall study results and their limits: RNA-based TCR counts may be affected by expression changes linked to T cell activation and differentiation. Following error correction, more than 85% of naive TCR sequences occurred only once, which made naive abundance distributions much steeper than those of memory subsets. No ground truth was available to validate the repertoire findings for the naive and memory subsets. In both CD4 and CD8 cells, going from naive through CM, EM and EMRA, the Gini index went up while Shannon and inverse Simpson diversity went down. A power law was followed by TCR abundance, with an exponent that differed between naive and memory subsets but was consistent across the three individuals. A few larger clonotypes were present in naive repertoires, particularly the CD8 repertoires, and these clonotypes were possibly memory cells re-expressing CD45RA. Each clonotype was defined as a single alpha or beta chain sequence rather than as a paired alpha/beta receptor.

TCR alpha and beta chain libraries were amplified separately from the second PCR step onward. To determine each donor's CMV status, fresh PBMCs were stimulated overnight with CMV viral lysate, and IFNgamma production from CD4+ T cells was then assessed. Miltenyi beads were used first to positively select CD4 T cells, and CD8 T cells were then positively selected from the CD4-negative fraction. Cells were stained for CD3, CD4, CD8, CD45RA, CD27 and a live/dead dye and were sorted on a BD Aria II into four subsets based on CD45RA and CD27. A few healthy volunteers provided blood, and the blood of each volunteer was split into CD4 and CD8 T cells and then into four differentiation subsets. Roughly 120 ml of peripheral blood was collected from each donor, and PBMC were isolated from the blood using Ficoll-Paque PLUS density-gradient centrifugation. The sorted cells were lysed in RLT buffer, after which RNA was extracted using a Qiagen RNeasy kit and kept at -80 degrees C.

Sample: naive CD4+ T cells from blood. The sample's cell subset or site label is to be understood as: naive T cells, CD45RA high CD27+. This clonotype was sampled from a human donor in good health.

In nucleotides, the sequence is TGCGCCAGCATTCCTTGGGGCGGGAGGGGTTACAATGAGCAGTTCTTC. Its coded protein is CASIPWGGRGYNEQFF. The chain is assembled from TRBV23-1 and TRBJ2-1, and 9 bases in between align with TRBD2. TRBV23-1 is marked as an open reading frame, function uncertain. The CDR3 runs 16 amino acids, cysteine and phenylalanine included. Only the CDR3 DNA stays, 48 bases, in frame from base 1. Ends trimmed: V by 7 bases, J by 4 bases; bases unmatched to a gene: 11.